The source of this T cell receptor (beta chain) is a study of identical twins. This clonotype was seen a handful of times. Trimming took off 3 bases at V and 2 bases at J, with 5 bases between the two ends. CDR1 is LNHDA and CDR2 is SQIVND in the germline V gene (reference sequence). The CDR3 contains 12 residues. Each CDR3 protein gets one entry after TCRdb re-called the 5' RACE reads with MiXCR. The sample lists approximately 1.8 million distinct CDR3 sequences; 25% to 35% were seen once. The chain combines TRBV19 with TRBJ2-7; no clear D gene. The sequenced sample was cord blood. This receptor was obtained from a newborn girl in good health. This CDR3 is CASSINTYEQYF. The CDR3 DNA reads as TGTGCCAGTAGTATTAACACCTACGAGCAGTACTTC.